Listed below are T cell receptor beta chains from one sample, sequenced in a study of technical replicates of blood from several donors. The protocol was immunoSEQ multiplex PCR, while the TCRdb copy is restricted to in-frame clones and leaves out a portion. This table has approximately 76,000 clones, around nine tenths appearing once. Sequenced material: T cells isolated from PBMCs. The receptors were sampled from a human donor in good health. The CDR3 runs from the conserved cysteine through the conserved F or W. Each record gives: J gene, V gene, D gene, CDR3 length, clone size, CDR3 DNA, CDR3 protein. A D gene is named only where the DNA matches it firmly. Clone sizes are given selectively: once, few, many, or a class where the clone is expanded.

>TRBJ1-5|TRBV6-5|TRBD1|15|NA
TGTGCCAGCAGTTACTCGGGACAGAAAAATCAGCCCCAGCATTTT
CASSYSGQKNQPQHF
>TRBJ2-7|TRBV10-3|NA|13|NA
TGTGCCGGCTCCCGGGAAGAGAGGTACGAGCAGTACTTC
CAGSREERYEQYF
>TRBJ2-5|TRBV29-1|NA|12|NA
TGCAGTGCCTCTGCGGGGCAAGAGACCCAGTACTTC
CSASAGQETQYF
>TRBJ2-7|TRBV6-6|TRBD1|15|NA
TGTGCCAGCAGGGCCGGGACAGGGGTGAGAAACGAGCAGTACTTC
CASRAGTGVRNEQYF
>TRBJ2-3|TRBV5-1|NA|16|NA
TGCGCCAGCAGCTTGGAGGGAGGAGTGAGCACAGATACGCAGTATTTT
CASSLEGGVSTDTQYF
>TRBJ2-1|TRBV11-2|TRBD2|15|NA
TGTGCCAGCAGCTCCGGGACTAGCGGCTACAATGAGCAGTTCTTC
CASSSGTSGYNEQFF
>TRBJ1-4|TRBV7-9|NA|18|NA
TGTGCCAGCAGCTTAGCGACCTTTTCGGGCGGCGGGAATGAAAAACTGTTTTTT
CASSLATFSGGGNEKLFF
>TRBJ1-1|TRBV7-2|NA|14|NA
TGTGCCAGCAGCTTAGAATGGGACACCCCTGAAGCTTTCTTT
CASSLEWDTPEAFF
>TRBJ2-7|TRBV15|TRBD2|18|NA
TGTGCCACCAGCAGAGGCTCCGGGACTAGCGGGAAAGGTTCCGAGCAGTACTTC
CATSRGSGTSGKGSEQYF
>TRBJ2-2|TRBV27|TRBD2|17|few
TGTGCCAGCACCCCTACCCCGGGTCTAGCGGGAACCGGGGAGCTGTTTTTT
CASTPTPGLAGTGELFF
>TRBJ1-4|TRBV9|NA|15|NA
TGTGCCAGCAGCGCCCCGCCAGGGGAATCCGAAAAACTGTTTTTT
CASSAPPGESEKLFF
>TRBJ1-5|TRBV30|NA|14|NA
TGTGCCTGGAGTCAGGGCCGGGGGATCCAGCCCCAGCATTTT
CAWSQGRGIQPQHF
>TRBJ2-2|TRBV9|TRBD1|17|few
TGTGCCAGCAGCCCCCAGGGGGGGACAGGGCTCACCGGGGAGCTGTTTTTT
CASSPQGGTGLTGELFF
>TRBJ2-5|TRBV5-1|NA|14|NA
TGCGCCAGCCGCTCCCAGAGGGATCAAGAGACCCAGTACTTC
CASRSQRDQETQYF
>TRBJ1-2|TRBV27|TRBD1|13|NA
TGTGCCAGCGGGGGACAGGGGTGGTATGGCTACACCTTC
CASGGQGWYGYTF
>TRBJ1-4|TRBV30|NA|16|NA
TGTGCCTGGAGTGGGGAGATAGGCTTTTATAATGAAAAACTGTTTTTT
CAWSGEIGFYNEKLFF
>TRBJ1-5|TRBV28|NA|15|few
TGTGCCAGCAGTTTGGAGGGCAGCCCAAATCAGCCCCAGCATTTT
CASSLEGSPNQPQHF
>TRBJ1-1|TRBV29-1|NA|14|NA
TGCAGCGTTGAAGATTGGAGTAAGAGCGCTGAAGCTTTCTTT
CSVEDWSKSAEAFF
>TRBJ1-4|TRBV5-1|TRBD1|16|NA
TGCGCCAGCAGCTTGGCCGGGACAGGTGGGAATGAAAAACTGTTTTTT
CASSLAGTGGNEKLFF
>TRBJ1-5|TRBV19|NA|14|NA
TGTGCCAGTAAATTAATTCAGGGCAATCAGCCCCAGCATTTT
CASKLIQGNQPQHF
>TRBJ1-2|TRBV6-1|NA|15|NA
TGTGCCAGCAGTAGTACAGCCACAGACGGCTATGGCTACACCTTC
CASSSTATDGYGYTF
>TRBJ2-7|TRBV5-6|TRBD2|15|NA
TGTGCCAGCAGCTGGGGGACTACTGGTGTCTACGAGCAGTACTTC
CASSWGTTGVYEQYF
>TRBJ1-1|TRBV5-1|NA|14|NA
TGCGCCAGCAGCTCGTCCGACATGAACACTGAAGCTTTCTTT
CASSSSDMNTEAFF
>TRBJ2-5|TRBV7-7|TRBD2|14|NA
TGTGCTAGCAGCCCGGGACTAGTCTTAGAGACCCAGTACTTC
CASSPGLVLETQYF
>TRBJ2-1|TRBV7-9|NA|13|NA
TGTGCCAGCAGCTTAGGGCTGAATAATGAGCAGTTCTTC
CASSLGLNNEQFF
>TRBJ2-1|TRBV7-6|NA|16|NA
TGTGCCAGCAGCCCTAGGGCCGGCGGGGATTACAATGAGCAGTTCTTC
CASSPRAGGDYNEQFF
>TRBJ2-1|TRBV30|NA|16|NA
TGTGCCTGGAGTGTACTCTTCACAGGGAAACACTATGAGCAGTTCTTC
CAWSVLFTGKHYEQFF
>TRBJ1-1|TRBV28|NA|12|NA
TGTGCCAGCAGTTTAGTGGCAGGCCAAGCTTTCTTT
CASSLVAGQAFF
>TRBJ1-1|TRBV6-5|TRBD1|16|NA
TGTGCCAGCAGTTGGACAGGGGGCATGAAAGGAACTGAAGCTTTCTTT
CASSWTGGMKGTEAFF
>TRBJ1-4|TRBV9|TRBD1|16|NA
TGTGCCAGCAGCGCCCCTCGGGACAGGGCGAATGAAAAACTGTTTTTT
CASSAPRDRANEKLFF
>TRBJ1-1|TRBV5-6|NA|15|NA
TGTGCCAGCAGCTTTAAAGGGGTTAAGGACACTGAAGCTTTCTTT
CASSFKGVKDTEAFF
>TRBJ2-7|TRBV9|NA|16|NA
TGTGCCAGCAGCGTAGGTTGGATGGGCAGGACTGGCGAGCAGTACTTC
CASSVGWMGRTGEQYF
>TRBJ2-1|TRBV30|TRBD2|15|NA
TGTGCCTGGAGCGGCCAGGGACTAGCGAACAGTGAGCAGTTCTTC
CAWSGQGLANSEQFF
>TRBJ1-5|TRBV25-1|TRBD1|16|NA
TGTGCCAGCAGTGAAGGCCCGGGACAGGGCGGTCAGCCCCAGCATTTT
CASSEGPGQGGQPQHF
>TRBJ2-7|TRBV6-1|NA|12|NA
TGTGCCAGCAGTGACAGGGGCTACGAGCAGTACTTC
CASSDRGYEQYF
>TRBJ2-7|TRBV30|TRBD2|16|NA
TGTGCCTGGAGTGTAAAGATAGCGGGGGGGCTCGACGAGCAGTACTTC
CAWSVKIAGGLDEQYF
>TRBJ2-7|TRBV5-1|TRBD1|16|NA
TGCGCCAGCCAAGGATGGACAGGGACCACCTCCTACGAGCAGTACTTC
CASQGWTGTTSYEQYF
>TRBJ2-1|TRBV7-8|TRBD2|15|once
TGTGCCAGCGCCGGGACTAGCGGGAATAACAATGAGCAGTTCTTC
CASAGTSGNNNEQFF
>TRBJ2-1|TRBV7-9|NA|14|once
TGTGCCAGCAGCTTAGTAAGGGGTTACAATGAGCAGTTCTTC
CASSLVRGYNEQFF
>TRBJ1-2|TRBV5-4|NA|13|NA
TGTGCCAGCAGCCCCGACAGTAACTATGGCTACACCTTC
CASSPDSNYGYTF
>TRBJ2-2|TRBV9|NA|16|NA
TGTGCCAGCAGCGTTTCCTACCGAGTGGACACCGGGGAGCTGTTTTTT
CASSVSYRVDTGELFF
>TRBJ1-2|TRBV4-1|NA|12|NA
TGCGCCAGCAGCTCAGGGGCCTATGGCTACACCTTC
CASSSGAYGYTF
>TRBJ1-5|TRBV6-5|TRBD1|12|NA
TGTGCCACCCGACAGGGGGATCAGCCCCAGCATTTT
CATRQGDQPQHF
>TRBJ2-7|TRBV6-6|TRBD1|15|NA
TGTGCCAGCAGTTACCAACAGGGGGCCCCCTACGAGCAGTACTTC
CASSYQQGAPYEQYF
>TRBJ1-1|TRBV7-8|NA|17|NA
TGTGCCAGCAGCTTACGGGACTCGAATATTTTGAACACTGAAGCTTTCTTT
CASSLRDSNILNTEAFF
>TRBJ2-4|TRBV6-1|TRBD1|14|NA
TGTGCCTGCGAGACAGGGGGAGCCAAAAACATTCAGTACTTC
CACETGGAKNIQYF
>TRBJ1-1|TRBV2|TRBD1|15|once
TGTGCCAGCAGACAATACAGGGGGGCCAACACTGAAGCTTTCTTT
CASRQYRGANTEAFF
>TRBJ1-2|TRBV28|NA|15|NA
TGTGCCAGCAGGGATACAGGGATTTTGAACTATGGCTACACCTTC
CASRDTGILNYGYTF
>TRBJ1-1|TRBV5-1|NA|10|NA
TGCGCCAGCAGCTTGAGCGAAGCTTTCTTT
CASSLSEAFF
>TRBJ2-1|TRBV29-1|TRBD2|12|NA
TGCAGCGTTGAAGGCGGGAGCCCTGAGCAGTTCTTC
CSVEGGSPEQFF
>TRBJ2-1|TRBV5-6|NA|15|NA
TGTGCCAGCAGCTGGGCCGGGGACATAAGCAATGAGCAGTTCTTC
CASSWAGDISNEQFF
>TRBJ2-7|TRBV5-1|TRBD1|12|NA
TGCGCCAGCAGCTTGGCAGGGGGCGAGCAGTACTTC
CASSLAGGEQYF
>TRBJ1-2|TRBV6-5|NA|12|once
TGTGCCAGCAGGGCGGGGAACTATGGCTACACCTTC
CASRAGNYGYTF
>TRBJ2-3|TRBV12-5|NA|13|NA
TGTGCTAGTGCGGAGGGCGGTACAGATACGCAGTATTTT
CASAEGGTDTQYF
>TRBJ1-5|TRBV7-2|NA|18|NA
TGTGCCAGCAGCTTATCAGTCGTCGGACTTGCCAGCAATCAGCCCCAGCATTTT
CASSLSVVGLASNQPQHF
>TRBJ2-7|TRBV19|TRBD1|14|NA
TGTGCCACCCATCCTGGGACAGGGGGCCGCGAGCAGTACTTC
CATHPGTGGREQYF
>TRBJ1-1|TRBV5-1|NA|13|few
TGCGCCAGCACGGAGCAGGGGAACACTGAAGCTTTCTTT
CASTEQGNTEAFF
>TRBJ1-1|TRBV2|TRBD1|13|NA
TGTGCCAGCAGACCAGACAGGGGTGAAAAAGCTTTCTTT
CASRPDRGEKAFF
>TRBJ1-1|TRBV7-9|NA|11|NA
TGTGCCAGCAGCTTACAAACTGAAGCTTTCTTT
CASSLQTEAFF